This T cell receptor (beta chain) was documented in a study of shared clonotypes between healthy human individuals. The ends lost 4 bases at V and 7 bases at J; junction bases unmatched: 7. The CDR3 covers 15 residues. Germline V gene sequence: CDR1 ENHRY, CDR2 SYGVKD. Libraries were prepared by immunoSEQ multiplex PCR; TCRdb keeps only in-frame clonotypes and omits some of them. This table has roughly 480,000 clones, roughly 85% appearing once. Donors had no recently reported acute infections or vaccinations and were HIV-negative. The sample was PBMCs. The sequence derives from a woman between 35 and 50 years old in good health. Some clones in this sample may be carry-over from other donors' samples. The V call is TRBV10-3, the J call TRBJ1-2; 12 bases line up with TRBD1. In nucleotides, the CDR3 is TGTGCCATCAGTGCTACCGGGACAGGGGGCGCTGGCTACACCTTC. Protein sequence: CAISATGTGGAGYTF.